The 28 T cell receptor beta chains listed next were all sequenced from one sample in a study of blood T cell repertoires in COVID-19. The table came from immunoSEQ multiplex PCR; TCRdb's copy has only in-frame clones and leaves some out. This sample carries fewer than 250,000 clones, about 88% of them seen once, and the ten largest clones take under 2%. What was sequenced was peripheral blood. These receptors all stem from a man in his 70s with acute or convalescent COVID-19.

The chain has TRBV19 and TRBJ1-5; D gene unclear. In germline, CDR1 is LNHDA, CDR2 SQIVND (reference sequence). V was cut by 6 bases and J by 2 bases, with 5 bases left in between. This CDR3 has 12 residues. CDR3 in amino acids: CASSGGNQPQHF. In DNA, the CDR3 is TGTGCCAGTAGCGGAGGCAATCAGCCCCAGCATTTT.

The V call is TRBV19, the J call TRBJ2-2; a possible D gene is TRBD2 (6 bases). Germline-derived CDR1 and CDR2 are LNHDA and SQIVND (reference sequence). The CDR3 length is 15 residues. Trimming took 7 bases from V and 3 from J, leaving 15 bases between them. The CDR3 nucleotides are TGTGCCAGTATTAAACGGGAGAGGGACACCGGGGAGCTGTTTTTT. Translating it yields CASIKRERDTGELFF.

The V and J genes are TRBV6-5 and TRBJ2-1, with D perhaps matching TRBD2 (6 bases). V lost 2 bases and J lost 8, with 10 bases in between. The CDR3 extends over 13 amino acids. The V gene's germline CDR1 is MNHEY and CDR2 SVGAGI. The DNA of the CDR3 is TGTGCCAGCAGTTACGAGGGGACTTATGAGCAGTTCTTC. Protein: CASSYEGTYEQFF.

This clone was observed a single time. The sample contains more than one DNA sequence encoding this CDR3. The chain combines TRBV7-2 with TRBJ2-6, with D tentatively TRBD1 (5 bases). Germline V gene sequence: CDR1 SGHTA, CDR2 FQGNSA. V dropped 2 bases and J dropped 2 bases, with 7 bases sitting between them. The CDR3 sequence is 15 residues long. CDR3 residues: CASSLRGAGANVLTF. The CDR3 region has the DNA TGTGCCAGCAGCTTAAGGGGCGCTGGGGCCAACGTCCTGACTTTC.

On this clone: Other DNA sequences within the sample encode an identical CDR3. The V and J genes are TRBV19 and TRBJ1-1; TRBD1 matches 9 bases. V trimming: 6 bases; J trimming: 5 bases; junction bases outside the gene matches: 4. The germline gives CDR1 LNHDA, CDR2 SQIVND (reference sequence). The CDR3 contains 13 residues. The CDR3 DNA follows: TGTGCCAGTAGCGGGACAGGGAGGACTGAAGCTTTCTTT. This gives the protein CASSGTGRTEAFF.

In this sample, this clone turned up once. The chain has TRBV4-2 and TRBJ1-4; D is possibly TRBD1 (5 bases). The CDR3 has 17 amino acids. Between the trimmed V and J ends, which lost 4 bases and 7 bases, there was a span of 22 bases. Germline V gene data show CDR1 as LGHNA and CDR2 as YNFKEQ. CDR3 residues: CASSPLVQGRVIEKLFF. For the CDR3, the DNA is TGTGCCAGCAGCCCCTTAGTCCAAGGCAGGGTAATTGAAAAACTGTTTTTT.

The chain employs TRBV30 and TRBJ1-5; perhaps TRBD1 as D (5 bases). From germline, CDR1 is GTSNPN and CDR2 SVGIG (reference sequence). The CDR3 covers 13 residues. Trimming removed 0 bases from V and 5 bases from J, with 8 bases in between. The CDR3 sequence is CAWSVQADQPQHF. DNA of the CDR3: TGTGCCTGGAGTGTACAGGCCGATCAGCCCCAGCATTTT.

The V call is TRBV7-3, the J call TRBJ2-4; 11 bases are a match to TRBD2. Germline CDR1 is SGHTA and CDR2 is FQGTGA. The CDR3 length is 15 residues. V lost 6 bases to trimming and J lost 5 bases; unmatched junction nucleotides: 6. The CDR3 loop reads CASSRGLADQNIQYF. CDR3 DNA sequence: TGTGCCAGCAGTCGGGGACTAGCGGATCAAAACATTCAGTACTTC.

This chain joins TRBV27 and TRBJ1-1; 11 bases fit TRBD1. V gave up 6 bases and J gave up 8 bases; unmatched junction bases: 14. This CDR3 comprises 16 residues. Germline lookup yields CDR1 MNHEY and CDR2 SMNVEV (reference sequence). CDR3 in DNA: TGTGCCAGCAGAAGATTTATAGGACAGGGGGCACGAGAAGCTTTCTTT. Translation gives CASRRFIGQGAREAFF.

CDR3 in DNA: TGTGCCAGTAGTATTCACAGTAGCAATCAGCCCCAGCATTTT. Amino acids: CASSIHSSNQPQHF. The chain employs TRBV19 and TRBJ1-5; D is ambiguous. The CDR3 sequence is 14 residues long. V was pared by 3 bases and J by 0 bases, with 6 bases between. Germline V gene sequence: CDR1 LNHDA, CDR2 SQIVND (reference sequence).

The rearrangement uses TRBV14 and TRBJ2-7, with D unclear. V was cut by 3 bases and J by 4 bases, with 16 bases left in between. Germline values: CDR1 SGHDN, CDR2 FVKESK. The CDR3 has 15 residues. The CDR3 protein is CASSQSSKVGYEQYF. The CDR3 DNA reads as TGTGCCAGCAGCCAGTCCTCTAAAGTTGGTTACGAGCAGTACTTC. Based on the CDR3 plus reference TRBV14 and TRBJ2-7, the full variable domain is EAGVTQFPSHSVIEKGQTVTLRCDPISGHDNLYWYRRVMGKEIKFLLHFVKESKQDESGMPNNRFLAERTGGTYSTLKVQPAELEDSGVYFCASSQSSKVGYEQYFGPGTRLTVT.

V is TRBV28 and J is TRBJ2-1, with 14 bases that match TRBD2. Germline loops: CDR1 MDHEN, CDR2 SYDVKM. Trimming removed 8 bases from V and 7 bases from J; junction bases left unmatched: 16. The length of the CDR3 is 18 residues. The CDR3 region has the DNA TGTGCCAGCGGCTTGAAGACTAGCGGGAGGGCCTTGAGTAATGAGCAGTTCTTC. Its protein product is CASGLKTSGRALSNEQFF.

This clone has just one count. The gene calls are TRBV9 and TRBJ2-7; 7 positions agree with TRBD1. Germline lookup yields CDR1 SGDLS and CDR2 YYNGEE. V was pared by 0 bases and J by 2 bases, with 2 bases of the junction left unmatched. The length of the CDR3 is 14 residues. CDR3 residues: CASSVGQGTYEQYF. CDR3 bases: TGTGCCAGCAGCGTAGGACAGGGAACCTACGAGCAGTACTTC.

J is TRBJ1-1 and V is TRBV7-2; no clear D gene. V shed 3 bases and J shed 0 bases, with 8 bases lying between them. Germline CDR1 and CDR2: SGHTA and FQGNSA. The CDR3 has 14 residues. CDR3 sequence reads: CASSFSSMNTEAFF. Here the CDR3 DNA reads TGTGCCAGCAGCTTTTCGAGCATGAACACTGAAGCTTTCTTT.

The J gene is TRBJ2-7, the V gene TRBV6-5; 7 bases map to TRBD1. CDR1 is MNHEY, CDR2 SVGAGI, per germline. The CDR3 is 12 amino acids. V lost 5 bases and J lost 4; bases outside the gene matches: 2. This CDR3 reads CASSTQGYEQYF. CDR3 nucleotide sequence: TGTGCCAGCAGTACACAGGGGTACGAGCAGTACTTC.

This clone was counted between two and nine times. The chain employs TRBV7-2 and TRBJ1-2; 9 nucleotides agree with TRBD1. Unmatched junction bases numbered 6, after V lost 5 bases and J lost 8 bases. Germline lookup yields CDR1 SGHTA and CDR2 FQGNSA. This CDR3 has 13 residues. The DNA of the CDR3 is TGTGCCAGCAGCGCCGGGACAGGGTTCGGCTACACCTTC. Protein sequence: CASSAGTGFGYTF.

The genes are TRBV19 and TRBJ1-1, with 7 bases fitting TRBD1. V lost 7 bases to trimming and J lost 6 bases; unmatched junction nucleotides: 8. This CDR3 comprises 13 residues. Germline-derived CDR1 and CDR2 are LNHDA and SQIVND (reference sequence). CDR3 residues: CASMNRGDAEAFF. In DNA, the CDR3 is TGTGCCAGTATGAACAGGGGAGACGCTGAAGCTTTCTTT.

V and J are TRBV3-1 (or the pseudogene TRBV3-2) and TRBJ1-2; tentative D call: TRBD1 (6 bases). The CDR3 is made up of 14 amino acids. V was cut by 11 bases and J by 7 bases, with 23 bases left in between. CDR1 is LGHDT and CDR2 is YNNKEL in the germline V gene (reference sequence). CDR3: CASRGQGSFSGYTF. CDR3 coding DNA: TGTGCCTCGCGGGGGCAGGGGAGTTTTAGTGGCTACACCTTC.

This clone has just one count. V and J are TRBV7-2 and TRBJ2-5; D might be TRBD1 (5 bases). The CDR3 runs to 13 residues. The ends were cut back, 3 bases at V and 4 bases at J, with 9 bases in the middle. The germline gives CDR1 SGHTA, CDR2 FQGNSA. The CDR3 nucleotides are TGTGCCAGCAGCTTCCCAGGGTTAGAGACCCAGTACTTC. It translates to CASSFPGLETQYF.

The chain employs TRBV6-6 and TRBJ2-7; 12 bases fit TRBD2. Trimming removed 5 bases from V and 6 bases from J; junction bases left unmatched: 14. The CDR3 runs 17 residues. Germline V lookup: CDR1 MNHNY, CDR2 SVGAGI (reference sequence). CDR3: CASSRPGLAGRASEQYF. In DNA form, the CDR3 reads TGTGCCAGCAGTCGCCCTGGACTAGCGGGACGGGCTAGCGAGCAGTACTTC.

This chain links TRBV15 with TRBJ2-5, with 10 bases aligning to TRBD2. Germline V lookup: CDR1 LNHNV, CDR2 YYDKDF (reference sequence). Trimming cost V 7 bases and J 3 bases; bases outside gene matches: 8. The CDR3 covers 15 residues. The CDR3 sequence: CATTKGLAPEETQYF. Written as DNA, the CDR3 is TGTGCCACCACCAAGGGACTAGCGCCTGAAGAGACCCAGTACTTC.

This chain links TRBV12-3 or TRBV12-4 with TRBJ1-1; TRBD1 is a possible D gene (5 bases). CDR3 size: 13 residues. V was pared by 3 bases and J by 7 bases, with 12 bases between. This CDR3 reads CASSFGGSLEAFF. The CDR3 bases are TGTGCCAGCAGTTTCGGGGGAAGCCTTGAAGCTTTCTTT.

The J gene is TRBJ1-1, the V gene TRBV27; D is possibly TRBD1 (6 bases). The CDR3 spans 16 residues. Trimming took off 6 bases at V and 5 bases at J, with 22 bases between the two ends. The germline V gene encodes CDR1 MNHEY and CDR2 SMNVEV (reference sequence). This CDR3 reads CASRNEKQGWGTEAFF. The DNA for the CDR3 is TGTGCCAGCAGGAACGAAAAACAGGGTTGGGGTACTGAAGCTTTCTTT.

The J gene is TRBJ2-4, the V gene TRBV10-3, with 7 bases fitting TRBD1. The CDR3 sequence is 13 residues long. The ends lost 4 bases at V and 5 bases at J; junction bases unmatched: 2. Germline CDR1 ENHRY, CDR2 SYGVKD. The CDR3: CAISGTGENIQYF. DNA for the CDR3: TGTGCCATCAGTGGGACAGGAGAAAACATTCAGTACTTC.

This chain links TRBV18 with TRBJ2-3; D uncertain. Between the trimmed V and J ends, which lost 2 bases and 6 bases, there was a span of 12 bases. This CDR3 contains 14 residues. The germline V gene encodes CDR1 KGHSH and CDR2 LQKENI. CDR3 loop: CASSPIDIADTQYF. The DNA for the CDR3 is TGTGCCAGCTCACCAATCGACATCGCGGATACGCAGTATTTT. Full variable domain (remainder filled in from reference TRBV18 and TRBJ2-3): NAGVMQNPRHLVRRRGQEARLRCSPMKGHSHVYWYRQLPEEGLKFMVYLQKENIIDESGMPKERFSAEFPKEGPSILRIQQVVRGDSAAYFCASSPIDIADTQYFGPGTRLTVL.

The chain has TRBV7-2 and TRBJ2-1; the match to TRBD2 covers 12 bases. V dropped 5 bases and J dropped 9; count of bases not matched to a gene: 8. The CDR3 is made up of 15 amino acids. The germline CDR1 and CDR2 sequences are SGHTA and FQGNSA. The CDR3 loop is CASSTAGLAGPEQFF. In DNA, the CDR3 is TGTGCCAGCAGCACCGCGGGACTAGCGGGCCCTGAGCAGTTCTTC.

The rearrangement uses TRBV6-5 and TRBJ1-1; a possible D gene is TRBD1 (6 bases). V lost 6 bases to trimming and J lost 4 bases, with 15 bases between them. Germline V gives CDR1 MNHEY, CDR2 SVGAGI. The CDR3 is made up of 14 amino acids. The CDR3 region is CASRRDRIATEAFF. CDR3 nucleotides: TGTGCCAGCAGACGTGACAGGATTGCCACTGAAGCTTTCTTT.

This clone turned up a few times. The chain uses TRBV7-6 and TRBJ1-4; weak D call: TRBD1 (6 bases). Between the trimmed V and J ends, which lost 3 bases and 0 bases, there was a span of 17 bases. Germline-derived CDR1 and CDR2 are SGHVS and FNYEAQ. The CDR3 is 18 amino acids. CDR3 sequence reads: CASSFRDIRVATNEKLFF. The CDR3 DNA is TGTGCCAGCAGCTTCCGGGACATCAGGGTTGCAACTAATGAAAAACTGTTTTTT.